The entry below describes one T cell receptor (beta chain). The antigen it recognizes is unknown. Base qualities are missing; no much larger clone stands one base away. This specimen comes from a study of robustness of blood B and T cell sequencing (dated by TCRdb to between 2018 and 2020). Concerning the study at large: The goal of the study was to find out how much peripheral blood is required to reliably describe the TCRbeta and IgG repertoires of an individual. Two replicate TCRbeta cDNA libraries were prepared from one shared RNA pool from a single 10 ml draw, serving as technical replicates. Each of the roughly 9 independently drawn blood samples had its TCRbeta and IgG repertoires measured. Here is what the overall study found, with its caveats: Pooling tubes did not increase the overlap of rare TCRbeta clonotypes, which implies that much larger blood volumes would be needed to capture rare TCRbeta clonotypes. Evidence of cross-contamination, likely resulting from batch processing, was observed in one pair of TCRbeta libraries, and the UMI-sequence pairs shared between the two libraries were removed. When 3 or 4 tubes (about 26-40 ml blood) were combined, saturation was approached in coverage of the top 10,000 TCRbeta clonotypes. TCRbeta rarefaction curves did not fully plateau, suggesting under-sequencing or many low-abundance clonotypes. Every single 10 ml sample contained the 1,000 most abundant TCRbeta clonotypes from the pooled draws. Between the technical replicate libraries, 94.8% of the top 10,000 TCRbeta clonotypes in one library were also present in the other library. Immediate fractionation was required for EDTA tubes, so the use of EDTA tubes in multi-site collections was limited.

Library preparation employed PCR. Sequencing was carried out with an Illumina MiSeq. cDNA was synthesized with SMARTScribe reverse transcriptase and a 5' template-switch oligo that added a universal priming site. Each cDNA molecule was tagged by a 12-nucleotide random unique molecular identifier (UMI) carried on the template-switch oligo. During reverse transcription, TCRbeta transcripts were targeted by chain-specific reverse primers. Residual template-switch adapters were removed by uracil DNA glycosylase treatment, and cDNA was purified using a Qiagen MinElute kit. For the first PCR, KAPA HiFi HotStart ReadyMix was used for 20 to 25 cycles, with amplification split across four 50 ul reactions containing step-out primers. Products of the first-round PCR were gel-purified before additional amplification. Illumina Nextera adapters were attached in a second PCR of roughly 8 cycles, and the libraries were then purified and pooled. A 50-nucleotide 5' read captured the UMI barcode for each TCRbeta molecule. The original pipeline was this. Using the MIGEC toolkit, reads were grouped by UMI into consensus reads. Final reads were produced by merging forward and reverse consensus reads with PEAR. Identical UMI-sequence pairs found in more than one library were treated as cross-sample contamination and removed by a custom decontamination script. MIGMAP, a wrapper around IgBLAST, was used for V(D)J assignment and CDR3 extraction. A TCR clonotype was defined as sharing the same V gene, J gene and CDR3 amino acid sequence, and CDR1 and CDR2 were not sequenced. TCRdb reanalyzed the raw reads on its own, using fastp at Q25 for trimming and MiXCR for clone calling, and kept in-frame beta chains. Entries are consolidated by CDR3 protein sequence, retaining the most common genes and DNA. The V and J calls reflect TCRdb's pipeline rather than the authors' work. Within this sample are 4,000 or so distinct CDR3 sequences, with about 54% of them counted one time only. The ten largest clonotypes hold 20% to 30% of the sample.

mRNA, which captures expressed receptors, was used instead of genomic DNA for quantification of TCRbeta repertoires. Leukocytes from the buffy coat were collected into Trizol, and RNA was extracted using the Direct-zol RNA MiniPrep Plus kit with no cell sorting. To separate plasma, buffy coat and red blood cells, EDTA blood tubes were immediately centrifuged at 4 degrees C. Including the terminal cysteine and phenylalanine, the CDR3 comprises 14 residues. CDR3 DNA only is kept here, 42 bases in frame from base 1. Trimming removed 4 bases from V and 2 bases from J; the gene matches leave 2 bases unexplained. Reading the germline V gene gives CDR1 SGHTA and CDR2 FQGTGA.

The V and J genes are TRBV7-3 and TRBJ2-3; 8 bases in the junction line up with TRBD1. The clonotype comes from a human donor in good health. Specimen: peripheral blood. The DNA is as follows: TGTGCCAGCAGCTCAGGGGGCTACACAGATACGCAGTATTTT. Translated, it gives CASSSGGYTDTQYF.